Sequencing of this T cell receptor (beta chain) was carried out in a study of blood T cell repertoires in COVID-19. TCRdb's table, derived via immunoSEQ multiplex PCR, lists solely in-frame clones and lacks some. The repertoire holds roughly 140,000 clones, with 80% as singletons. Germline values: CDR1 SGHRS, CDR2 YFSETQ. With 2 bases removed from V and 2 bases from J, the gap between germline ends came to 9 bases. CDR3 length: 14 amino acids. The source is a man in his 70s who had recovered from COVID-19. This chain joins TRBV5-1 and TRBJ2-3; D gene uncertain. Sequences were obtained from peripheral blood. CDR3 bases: TGCGCCAGCAGCTTTAGGCAGGACACAGATACGCAGTATTTT. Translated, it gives CASSFRQDTDTQYF.